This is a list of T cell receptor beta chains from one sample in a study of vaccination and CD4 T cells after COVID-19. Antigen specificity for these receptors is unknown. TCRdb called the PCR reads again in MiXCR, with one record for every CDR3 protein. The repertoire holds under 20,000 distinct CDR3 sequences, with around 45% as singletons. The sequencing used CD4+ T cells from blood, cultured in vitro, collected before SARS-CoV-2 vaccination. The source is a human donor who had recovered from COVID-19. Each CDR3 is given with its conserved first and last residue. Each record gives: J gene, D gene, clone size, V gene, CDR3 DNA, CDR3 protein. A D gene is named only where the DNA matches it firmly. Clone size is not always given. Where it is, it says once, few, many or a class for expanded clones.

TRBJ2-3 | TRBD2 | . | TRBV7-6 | TGTGCCAGCAGCCCAAAAGCGGGAGTGGTGACAGATACGCAGTATTTT | CASSPKAGVVTDTQYF
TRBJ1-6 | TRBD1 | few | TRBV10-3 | TGTGCCATCAGTTGGGACAGGACTAATTCACCCCTCCACTTT | CAISWDRTNSPLHF
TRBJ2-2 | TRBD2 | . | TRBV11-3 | TGTGCCAGCAACCTAGCGGGATCGACGAACACCGGGGAGCTGTTTTTT | CASNLAGSTNTGELFF
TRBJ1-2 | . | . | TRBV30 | TGTGCCTGGAGCCCAGAGGGCCGACAAAGCTACACCTTC | CAWSPEGRQSYTF
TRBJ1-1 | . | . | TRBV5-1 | TGCGCCAGCAGCTTGTTCCTTGGGGGCAGTGAAGCTTTCTTT | CASSLFLGGSEAFF
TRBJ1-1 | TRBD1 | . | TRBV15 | TGTGCCACCAGCGGAGGACAGGTACCAATGAACACTGAAGCTTTCTTT | CATSGGQVPMNTEAFF
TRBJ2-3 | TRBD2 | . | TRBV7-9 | TGTGCCAGCAGCTTACCGATCAGACTAGCGGGTAACACAGATACGCAGTATTTT | CASSLPIRLAGNTDTQYF
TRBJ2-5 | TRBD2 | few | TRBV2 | TGTGCCAGCAGTCCCCGACTAGCGGGACGGGAGACCCAGTACTTC | CASSPRLAGRETQYF
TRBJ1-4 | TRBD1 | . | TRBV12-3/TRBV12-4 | TGTGCCAGCAGCGCACAGGGGCTCGGGGAAAAACTGTTTTTT | CASSAQGLGEKLFF
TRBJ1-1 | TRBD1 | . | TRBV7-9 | TGTGCCAGCAGCCACAGAGGACAGGGGACCTCTGAAGCTTTCTTT | CASSHRGQGTSEAFF
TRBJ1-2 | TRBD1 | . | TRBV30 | TGTGCCTGGAGTGTACGGACAGGGGGCGCGAGGGGCTACACCTTC | CAWSVRTGGARGYTF
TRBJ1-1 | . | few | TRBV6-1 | TGTGCCAGCAGTGACCTTGGGGGGGGAGTCACTGAAGCTTTCTTT | CASSDLGGGVTEAFF
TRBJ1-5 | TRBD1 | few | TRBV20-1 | TGCAGTGCCGTGTCCGGACAGGCGCCCGGCAGGAACCAGCATTTT | CSAVSGQAPGRNQHF
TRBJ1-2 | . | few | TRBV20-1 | TGCAGTGCTAGCAGGGACTATGGCTACACCTTC | CSASRDYGYTF
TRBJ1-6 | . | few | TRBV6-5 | TGTGCCAGCAGTTACTCCCTGGGGGGGAGCTCCTATAATTCACCCCTCCACTTT | CASSYSLGGSSYNSPLHF
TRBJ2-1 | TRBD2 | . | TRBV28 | TGTGCCAGCAAAACGGGAGGGTACAATGAGCAGTTCTTC | CASKTGGYNEQFF
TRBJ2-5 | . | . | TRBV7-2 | TGTGCCAGCAGCTTTCGACAGGCCACCGGAGAGACCCAGTACTTC | CASSFRQATGETQYF
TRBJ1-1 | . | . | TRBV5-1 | TGCGCCAGCAGCTTTACCAGTTTGAACACTGAAGCTTTCTTT | CASSFTSLNTEAFF
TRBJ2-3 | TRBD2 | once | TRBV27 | TGTGTCAGCAGTTCCGCGGGGGGAACAGATACGCAGTATTTT | CVSSSAGGTDTQYF
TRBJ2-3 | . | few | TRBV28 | TGTGCCAGCAGTTCCCCCTTTAGGCTGGACCGGGACACAGATACGCAGTATTTT | CASSSPFRLDRDTDTQYF
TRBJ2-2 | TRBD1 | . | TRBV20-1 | TGCAGTGCTAGAAGGGACAGGAGAAACACCGGGGAGCTGTTTTTT | CSARRDRRNTGELFF
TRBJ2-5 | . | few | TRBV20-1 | TGCAGTGCTAGAGATAGGGCAGGGTATCGAGAGACCCAGTACTTC | CSARDRAGYRETQYF
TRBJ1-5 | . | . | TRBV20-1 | TGCAGTGCTAACCGAATAGGTCAGCCCCAGCATTTT | CSANRIGQPQHF
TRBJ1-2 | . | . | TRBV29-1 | TGCAGCGTTGAAGGGGGGGCAGGGGTCGAGGGCTACACCTTC | CSVEGGAGVEGYTF
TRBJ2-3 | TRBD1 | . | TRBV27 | TGTGCCAGCAGTTTGGGGACAGTCAGCACAGATACGCAGTATTTT | CASSLGTVSTDTQYF
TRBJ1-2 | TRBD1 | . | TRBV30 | TGTGCCTGGAGTCCAGGGGGGGAAGGCGGCTACACCTTC | CAWSPGGEGGYTF
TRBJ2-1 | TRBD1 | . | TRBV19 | TGTGCCAGACCTGACAGGGATTGCTACAATGAGCAGTTCTTC | CARPDRDCYNEQFF
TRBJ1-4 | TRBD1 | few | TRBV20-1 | TGCAGTGCTAACACCGGGACAGGGGGAGAGGAAAAACTGTTTTTT | CSANTGTGGEEKLFF
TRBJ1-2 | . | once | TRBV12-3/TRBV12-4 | TGTGCCAGCAGTTTAACGGGGGGCAGTGGTGGCTACACCTTC | CASSLTGGSGGYTF
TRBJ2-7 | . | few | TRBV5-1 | TGCGCCAGCAGCTTGGCCTCGGGGCTACCGGGTGAGCAGTACTTC | CASSLASGLPGEQYF
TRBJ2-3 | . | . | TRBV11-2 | TGTGCCAGCAGCTCCCCGGACGAGCTCACAGATACGCAGTATTTT | CASSSPDELTDTQYF
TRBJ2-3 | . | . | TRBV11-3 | TGTGCCAGCAGCTTAGATCGATCAGATACGCAGTATTTT | CASSLDRSDTQYF
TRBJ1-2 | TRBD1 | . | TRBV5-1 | TGCGCCAGCAGCCAAGACAGGGGCGGAGGCTACACCTTC | CASSQDRGGGYTF
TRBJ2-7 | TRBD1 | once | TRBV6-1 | TGTGCCAGCAGAACAAACGACAGGGAGAACCACGAGCAGTACTTC | CASRTNDRENHEQYF
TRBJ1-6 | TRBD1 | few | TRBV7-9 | TGTGCCAGCAGCCGTGACGCAGGGGGTGGTTCACCCCTCCACTTT | CASSRDAGGGSPLHF
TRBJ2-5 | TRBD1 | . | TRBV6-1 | TGTGCCAGCAGGCCGATCCTCGGGACAGGGATCCAAGAGACCCAGTACTTC | CASRPILGTGIQETQYF
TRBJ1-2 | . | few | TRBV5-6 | TGTGCCAGCAGCTTGGTACCCGGGACGGCCAGGGTTGGCTACACCTTC | CASSLVPGTARVGYTF
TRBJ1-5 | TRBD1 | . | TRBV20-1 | TGCAGTGCCAAAGCAGGGACAGGGGAATATAGCAATCAGCCCCAGCATTTT | CSAKAGTGEYSNQPQHF
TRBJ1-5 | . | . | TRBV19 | TGTGCCAGTAGTATAGTTGGGGGGGCGAACAGGAGGAATCAGCCCCAGCATTTT | CASSIVGGANRRNQPQHF
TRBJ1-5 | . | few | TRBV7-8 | TGTGCCAGCAGCCATCACGGGGGGCTCGGTCAGCCCCAGCATTTT | CASSHHGGLGQPQHF
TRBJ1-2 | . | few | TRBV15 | TGTGCCACCAGCGGATTCCCGCCGGGACTCTATGGCTACACCTTC | CATSGFPPGLYGYTF
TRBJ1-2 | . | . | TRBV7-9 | TGTGCCAGCAGCTTTGTGACCGGGACCCTAGTCAACTATGGCTACACCTTC | CASSFVTGTLVNYGYTF
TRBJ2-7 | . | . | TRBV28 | TGTGCCAGCAGTCGCACGGTGAGCTCCTACGAGCAGTACTTC | CASSRTVSSYEQYF
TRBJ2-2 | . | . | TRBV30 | TGTGCCCAGATGGGGTCTATCACCGGGGAGCTGTTTTTT | CAQMGSITGELFF
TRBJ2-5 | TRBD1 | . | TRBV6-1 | TGTGCCAGCAGTGAAACTTACCGACAGGGGACCCAGTACTTC | CASSETYRQGTQYF
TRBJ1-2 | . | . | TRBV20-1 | TGCAGTGCGTACAGCCGCTATGGCTACACCTTC | CSAYSRYGYTF
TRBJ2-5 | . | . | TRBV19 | TGTGCCAGTAGTATAAGCGAATGGGAGACCCAGCACTTC | CASSISEWETQHF
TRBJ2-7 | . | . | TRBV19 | TGTGCCAGTAGTAAGGAGGACAATTCCCCCTACGAGCAGTACTTC | CASSKEDNSPYEQYF